This TCR beta chain was captured by sequencing in a study of T cell responses to AZD1222 COVID-19 vaccine. Looking at the study overall: Second-dose groups at about 4 or about 12 weeks were pooled.

The V gene lost 2 bases and the J gene lost 7 bases, with 23 bases spanning the gap. This CDR3 contains 17 residues. Germline values: CDR1 KGHSY, CDR2 FQNENV. This table comes from immunoSEQ multiplex PCR, and its TCRdb copy is limited to in-frame clones, with some not included. The sample comprises roughly 120,000 clones, 93% of which are singletons, and about 3% rests with the top ten. Specimen: peripheral blood, collected on day 0 of AZD1222 vaccination. The chain joins TRBV16 to TRBJ1-2, with D maybe TRBD1 (5 bases). This receptor was obtained from an adult in good health. The CDR3 loop is CASSQIRDGFHNGGYTF. CDR3 nucleotides: TGTGCCAGCAGCCAAATTAGGGACGGTTTTCATAACGGTGGCTACACCTTC. Full variable domain (outside the CDR3, taken from reference TRBV16 and TRBJ1-2): GEEVAQTPKHLVRGEGQKAKLYCAPIKGHSYVFWYQQVLKNEFKFLISFQNENVFDETGMPKERFSAKCLPNSPCSLEIQATKLEDSAVYFCASSQIRDGFHNGGYTFGSGTRLTVV.